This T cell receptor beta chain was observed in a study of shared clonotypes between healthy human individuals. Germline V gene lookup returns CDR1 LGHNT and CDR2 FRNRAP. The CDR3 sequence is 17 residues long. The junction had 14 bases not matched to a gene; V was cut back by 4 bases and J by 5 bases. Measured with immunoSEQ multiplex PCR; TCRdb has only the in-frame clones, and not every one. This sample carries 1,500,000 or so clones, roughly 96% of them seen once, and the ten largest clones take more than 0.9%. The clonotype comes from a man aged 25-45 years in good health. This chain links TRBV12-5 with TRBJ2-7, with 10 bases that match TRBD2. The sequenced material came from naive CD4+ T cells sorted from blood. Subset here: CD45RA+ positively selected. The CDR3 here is CASGSPIRAGGYHEQYF. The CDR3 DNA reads TGTGCTAGTGGTTCCCCCATAAGAGCGGGAGGGTATCACGAGCAGTACTTC.